The next 27 T cell receptor beta chains were all read from a single sample in a study of blood T cell repertoires in COVID-19. TCRdb's copy holds only in-frame clones and misses some; the assay was immunoSEQ multiplex PCR. The sample has around 15,000 clones, less than 90% seen once; the top ten hold around 17%. Source material: peripheral blood. The receptors originated from a human donor in a cohort sampled during active COVID-19.

This clone was recorded once. This chain uses TRBV9 with TRBJ2-7, with D possibly TRBD1 on 5 matching bases. Trimming removed 7 bases from V and 3 bases from J, with 11 bases in between. The CDR3 consists of 12 residues. Germline V CDR1 and CDR2: SGDLS, YYNGEE. The CDR3, as DNA: TGTGCCAGCGGGCAGGGTATCTACGAGCAGTACTTC. This gives the protein CASGQGIYEQYF.

This chain connects TRBV2 to TRBJ2-1; 7 bases map to TRBD2. J lost 9 bases, V lost 2 bases, and 10 bases had no gene match. CDR1 is SNHLY, CDR2 FYNNEI, per germline. There are 15 residues in the CDR3. CDR3 region: CASSERSGGPSEQFF. As DNA, the CDR3 is TGTGCCAGCAGTGAACGGTCGGGAGGCCCTAGTGAGCAGTTCTTC.

The V and J genes are TRBV7-2 and TRBJ1-1; D gene ambiguous. Trimming took 5 bases from V and 4 from J, leaving 11 bases between them. CDR1 and CDR2 (germline): SGHTA, FQGNSA. The CDR3 runs to 13 residues. The CDR3 region is CASSLRRATEAFF. In nucleotides, the CDR3 is TGTGCCAGCAGCCTAAGGAGGGCCACTGAAGCTTTCTTT.

This clone appeared once. The chain recombines TRBV3-1 (or the pseudogene TRBV3-2) with TRBJ2-7, with 9 bases that match TRBD2. This CDR3 comprises 15 residues. The V gene's germline CDR1 is LGHDT and CDR2 YNNKEL (reference sequence). V shed 5 bases, J shed 4 bases, and the junction held 9 bases outside the gene matches. The CDR3 reads CASSIAGGGAYEQYF. As DNA, the CDR3 is TGTGCCAGCAGCATCGCGGGGGGGGGCGCGTACGAGCAGTACTTC.

The genes are TRBV10-3 and TRBJ2-2; D possibly corresponds to TRBD1 (5 bases). The V end was cut by 2 bases, the J end by 2 bases, with 9 bases between. The CDR3 has 15 residues. Germline V gives CDR1 ENHRY, CDR2 SYGVKD. CDR3 coding DNA: TGTGCCATCAGTGAGCGGACACCTAACACCGGGGAGCTGTTTTTT. This encodes CAISERTPNTGELFF.

The rearrangement uses TRBV7-8 and TRBJ2-7; TRBD1 matches 11 bases. The CDR3 extends over 16 amino acids. Germline V gene lookup returns CDR1 SGHVS and CDR2 FQNEAQ. Losses at the gene ends were 5 bases for V and 2 bases for J; bases not matched to a gene: 8. The CDR3, as DNA: TGTGCCAGCAGCCCACCTCCGGGACAGGGGGCCTACGAGCAGTACTTC. This gives the protein CASSPPPGQGAYEQYF.

The chain carries TRBV7-9 and TRBJ2-7; 9 bases map to TRBD1. V was clipped by 1 base and J by 4 bases; unmatched bases: 5. CDR1 is SEHNR, CDR2 FQNEAQ, per germline (reference sequence). This CDR3 is built from 15 residues. CDR3 coding DNA: TGTGCCAGCAGCTTAGATGGGACAGGGAGGTACGAGCAGTACTTC. Residues: CASSLDGTGRYEQYF.

The rearrangement uses TRBV28 and TRBJ2-1; 8 bases are a match to TRBD2. The V gene end was trimmed by 8 bases and the J gene end by 4 bases; junction bases not matched to a gene: 13. Germline CDR1 is MDHEN and CDR2 is SYDVKM. The CDR3 runs to 16 residues. CDR3 sequence (DNA): TGTGCCAGCGCACGGGCGGGGGGAGGCTCTTACAATGAGCAGTTCTTC. Its translation is CASARAGGGSYNEQFF.

The genes are TRBV27 and TRBJ2-7, with D perhaps matching TRBD2 (6 bases). The CDR3 spans 16 residues. Germline assignment: CDR1 MNHEY and CDR2 SMNVEV (reference sequence). V was shortened by 4 bases and J by 0 bases, with 16 bases between the two germline ends. CDR3 residues: CASSWISGLGSYEQYF. The CDR3 DNA reads as TGTGCCAGCAGTTGGATTAGCGGACTTGGCTCCTACGAGCAGTACTTC.

The chain employs TRBV5-5 and TRBJ1-3; D unclear. Trimming stripped 0 bases from V and 0 bases from J, with 10 bases between. This CDR3 has 16 residues. Germline V gene data show CDR1 as SGHKS and CDR2 as YYEKEE (reference sequence). CDR3 region: CASSLVPRDSGNTIYF. CDR3 DNA: TGTGCCAGCAGCTTGGTCCCCCGAGACTCTGGAAACACCATATATTTT.

The V gene is TRBV6-6, the J gene TRBJ2-1; a possible D gene is TRBD1 (6 bases). The CDR3 has 14 residues. V gave up 10 bases and J gave up 7 bases, with 20 bases separating them. Germline CDR1 and CDR2: MNHNY and SVGAGI (reference sequence). The CDR3 DNA follows: TGTGCCACTAGGGGCAGGGGTAGTAGAAATGAGCAGTTCTTC. Protein product: CATRGRGSRNEQFF.

This chain links TRBV9 with TRBJ2-1; D gene uncertain. Germline CDR1 reads SGDLS; CDR2 reads YYNGEE. Trimming removed 0 bases from V and 2 bases from J, with 12 bases in between. This CDR3 region has 16 residues. The CDR3 sequence: CASSVDLLTPYNEQFF. The CDR3 bases are TGTGCCAGCAGCGTAGACTTGTTAACCCCCTACAATGAGCAGTTCTTC. The full variable domain, its missing parts supplied by reference TRBV9 and TRBJ2-1, is DSGVTQTPKHLITATGQRVTLRCSPRSGDLSVYWYQQSLDQGLQFLIQYYNGEERAKGNILERFSAQQFPDLHSELNLSSLELGDSALYFCASSVDLLTPYNEQFFGPGTRLTVL.

The rearrangement joins TRBV18 to TRBJ2-5; D unresolved. From germline, CDR1 is KGHSH and CDR2 LQKENI. V was cut by 5 bases and J by 4 bases, with 8 bases left in between. The CDR3 spans 12 residues. DNA of the CDR3: TGTGCCAGCTCATATCTCGGAGAGACCCAGTACTTC. Translated, it gives CASSYLGETQYF.

The chain couples TRBV15 to TRBJ1-4, with D perhaps TRBD1 (6 bases). The V end was cut by 1 base, the J end by 8 bases, with 14 bases between. This CDR3 has 15 residues. Germline lookup yields CDR1 LNHNV and CDR2 YYDKDF (reference sequence). The CDR3 DNA sequence: TGTGCCACCAGCAGAGCATGGGGGCGTCGGGAAAAACTGTTTTTT. This translates into CATSRAWGRREKLFF.

This chain links TRBV7-8 with TRBJ2-5; 13 bases line up with TRBD2. CDR3 length: 17 amino acids. Germline values: CDR1 SGHVS, CDR2 FQNEAQ. V lost 4 bases and J lost 4; bases outside the gene matches: 9. CDR3 nucleotides: TGTGCCAGCAGCTCTAGTCCGGGACTAGCGGGGAGAGAGACCCAGTACTTC. Translation: CASSSSPGLAGRETQYF. Looking up the rest from reference TRBV7-8 and TRBJ2-5 gives the full variable domain: GAGVSQSPRYKVAKRGQDVALRCDPISGHVSLFWYQQALGQGPEFLTYFQNEAQLDKSGLPSDRFFAERPEGSVSTLKIQRTQQEDSAVYLCASSSSPGLAGRETQYFGPGTRLLVL.

V is TRBV11-2 and J is TRBJ2-2, with 9 nucleotides matching TRBD2. The CDR3 has 14 amino acids. V shed 5 bases and J 8 bases; nucleotides not matched to a gene: 6. CDR1 is SGHAT and CDR2 is FQNNGV in the germline V gene. This CDR3 reads CASSPRTSEGELFF. As DNA, the CDR3 is TGTGCCAGCAGCCCCCGGACTAGCGAGGGGGAGCTGTTTTTT.

This clone has a single count. The chain combines TRBV28 with TRBJ1-2; TRBD1 aligns across 7 bases. V trimming: 6 bases; J trimming: 4 bases; junction bases outside the gene matches: 8. The CDR3 sequence is 14 residues long. Germline CDR1 is MDHEN and CDR2 is SYDVKM. The CDR3 DNA sequence: TGTGCCAGCAGCCGATCGGACAGGCTCTATGGCTACACCTTC. It is translated as CASSRSDRLYGYTF.

The chain recombines TRBV15 with TRBJ2-6, with 7 bases matching TRBD1. The junction had 8 bases not matched to a gene; V was cut back by 5 bases and J by 10 bases. Germline CDR1 is LNHNV and CDR2 is YYDKDF (reference sequence). The CDR3 consists of 14 residues. CDR3 sequence (DNA): TGTGCCACCAGCCCCCGGGACAGACAAAACGTCCTGACTTTC. Translating gives CATSPRDRQNVLTF.

The CDR3, as DNA: TGTGCCAGCAGACACAGGGAATCGGGTCACACCGGGGAGCTGTTTTTT. Residues: CASRHRESGHTGELFF. This rearrangement joins TRBV28 to TRBJ2-2; D perhaps matches TRBD1 (6 bases). V was shortened by 6 bases and J by 3 bases, with 17 bases between the two germline ends. The CDR3 is 16 residues long. Germline V gene data show CDR1 as MDHEN and CDR2 as SYDVKM.

The V call is TRBV3-1 (or the pseudogene TRBV3-2), the J call TRBJ2-7, with D perhaps TRBD1 (5 bases). CDR1 is LGHDT and CDR2 is YNNKEL in the germline V gene (reference sequence). The ends were cut back, 0 bases at V and 6 bases at J, with 15 bases in the middle. This CDR3 region has 15 residues. The CDR3 DNA sequence: TGTGCCAGCAGCCAAGATACCCAGGGCAAAGGCGAGCAGTACTTC. It yields the protein CASSQDTQGKGEQYF.

This rearrangement joins TRBV7-9 to TRBJ2-5; D is possibly TRBD1 (5 bases). The V gene lost 1 base and the J gene lost 5 bases, with 11 bases spanning the gap. The CDR3 runs 14 residues. CDR1 SEHNR and CDR2 FQNEAQ come from the germline V gene (reference sequence). The CDR3 region has the DNA TGTGCCAGCAGCTTAGTAGGGGCTGGGGAGACCCAGTACTTC. As protein: CASSLVGAGETQYF.

The sample holds one count of this clone. The gene calls are TRBV15 and TRBJ1-1, with a tentative D call TRBD1 (5 bases). The CDR3 contains 13 residues. In germline, CDR1 is LNHNV, CDR2 YYDKDF (reference sequence). V lost 8 bases and J 6 bases, leaving 16 bases between the germline ends. The CDR3 nucleotides read TGTGCCACCGGGTCAGGGTTGAGAGCTGAAGCTTTCTTT. Its protein is CATGSGLRAEAFF.

The V call is TRBV11-2, the J call TRBJ2-5; tentative D call: TRBD2 (6 bases). This CDR3 contains 15 residues. Germline V gives CDR1 SGHAT, CDR2 FQNNGV. Trimming shortened V by 1 base and J by 4 bases, and 13 bases separated the two germline ends. CDR3: CASSLAGLPVETQYF. CDR3 DNA: TGTGCCAGCAGCTTAGCGGGACTGCCAGTAGAGACCCAGTACTTC. Together with reference TRBV11-2 and TRBJ2-5, the CDR3 gives the full variable domain: EAGVAQSPRYKIIEKRQSVAFWCNPISGHATLYWYQQILGQGPKLLIQFQNNGVVDDSQLPKDRFSAERLKGVDSTLKIQPAKLEDSAVYLCASSLAGLPVETQYFGPGTRLLVL.

This clone has just a few counts. This sequence joins TRBV24-1 and TRBJ2-7, with 7 bases aligning to TRBD1. V shed 9 bases, J shed 6 bases, and the junction held 10 bases outside the gene matches. Germline CDR1 and CDR2: KGHDR and SFDVKD. The CDR3 is 13 residues long. Here the CDR3 reads CATARDSLSEQYF. CDR3 sequence (DNA): TGTGCCACCGCACGGGACAGCCTTTCCGAGCAGTACTTC.

The rearrangement links TRBV7-2 to TRBJ2-7; tentatively, D is TRBD2 (6 bases). V lost 3 bases, J lost 2 bases, and 14 bases lay in between. The CDR3 is made up of 15 amino acids. Germline values: CDR1 SGHTA, CDR2 FQGNSA. CDR3 DNA: TGTGCCAGCAGCTTGGGGGGACTTGGGGCCTACGAGCAGTACTTC. This translates into CASSLGGLGAYEQYF.

V usage is TRBV9 and J usage is TRBJ2-2; possible D gene TRBD2, 6 bases. CDR3 length equals 13 residues. V was pared by 3 bases and J by 8 bases, with 11 bases between. The germline V gene encodes CDR1 SGDLS and CDR2 YYNGEE. CDR3 nucleotide sequence: TGTGCCAGCAGCGGAGGGACTCTTGGGGAGCTGTTTTTT. Translated, it gives CASSGGTLGELFF.

This sequence joins TRBV7-9 and TRBJ2-7, with TRBD1 matching 7 bases. V shed 5 bases, J shed 7 bases, and the junction held 14 bases outside the gene matches. The CDR3 is 15 residues long. Germline lookup yields CDR1 SEHNR and CDR2 FQNEAQ (reference sequence). The CDR3: CASSGLPGQNTEQYF. CDR3 bases: TGTGCCAGCAGCGGACTTCCGGGACAGAATACTGAGCAGTACTTC.